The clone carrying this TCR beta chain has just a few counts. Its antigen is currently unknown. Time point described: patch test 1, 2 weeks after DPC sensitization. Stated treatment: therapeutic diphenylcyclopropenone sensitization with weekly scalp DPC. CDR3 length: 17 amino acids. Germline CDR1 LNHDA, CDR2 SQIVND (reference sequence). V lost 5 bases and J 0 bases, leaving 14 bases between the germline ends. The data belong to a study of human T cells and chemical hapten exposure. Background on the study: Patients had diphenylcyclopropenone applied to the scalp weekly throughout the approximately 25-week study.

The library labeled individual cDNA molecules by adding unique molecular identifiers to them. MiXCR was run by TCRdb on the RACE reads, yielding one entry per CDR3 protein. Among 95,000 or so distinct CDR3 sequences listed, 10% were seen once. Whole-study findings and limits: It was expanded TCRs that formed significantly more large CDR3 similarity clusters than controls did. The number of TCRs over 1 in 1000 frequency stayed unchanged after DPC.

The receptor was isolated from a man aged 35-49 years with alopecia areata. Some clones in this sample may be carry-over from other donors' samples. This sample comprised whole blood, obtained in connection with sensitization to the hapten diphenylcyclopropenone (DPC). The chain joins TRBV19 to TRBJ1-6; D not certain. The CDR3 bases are TGTGCCAGTAGTGGATCCGGGCCCGACTCCTATAATTCACCCCTCCACTTT. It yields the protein CASSGSGPDSYNSPLHF.